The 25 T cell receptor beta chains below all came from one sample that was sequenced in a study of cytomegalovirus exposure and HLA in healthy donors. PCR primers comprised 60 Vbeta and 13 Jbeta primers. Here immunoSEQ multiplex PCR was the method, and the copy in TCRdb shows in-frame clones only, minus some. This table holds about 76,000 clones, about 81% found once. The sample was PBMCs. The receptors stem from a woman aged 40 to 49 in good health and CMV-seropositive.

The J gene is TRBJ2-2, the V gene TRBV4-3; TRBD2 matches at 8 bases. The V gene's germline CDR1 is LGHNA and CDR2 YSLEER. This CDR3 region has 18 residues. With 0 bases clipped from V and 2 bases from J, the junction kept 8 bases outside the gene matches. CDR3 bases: TGCGCCAGCAGCCAAGATAGGAGCGGGGGCCTTAACACCGGGGAGCTGTTTTTT. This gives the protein CASSQDRSGGLNTGELFF.

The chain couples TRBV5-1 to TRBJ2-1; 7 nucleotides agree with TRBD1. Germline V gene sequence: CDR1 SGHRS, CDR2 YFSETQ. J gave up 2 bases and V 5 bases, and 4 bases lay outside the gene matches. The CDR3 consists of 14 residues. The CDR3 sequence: CASRSGQPYNEQFF. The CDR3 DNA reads TGCGCCAGCAGGTCGGGACAGCCCTACAATGAGCAGTTCTTC.

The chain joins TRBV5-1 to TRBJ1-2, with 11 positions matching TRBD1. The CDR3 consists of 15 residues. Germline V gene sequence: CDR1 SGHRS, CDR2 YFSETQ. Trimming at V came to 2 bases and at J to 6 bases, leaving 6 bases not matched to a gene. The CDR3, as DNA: TGCGCCAGCAGCTTAGGACAGGGGGCTGGGGATGGCTACACCTTC. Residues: CASSLGQGAGDGYTF.

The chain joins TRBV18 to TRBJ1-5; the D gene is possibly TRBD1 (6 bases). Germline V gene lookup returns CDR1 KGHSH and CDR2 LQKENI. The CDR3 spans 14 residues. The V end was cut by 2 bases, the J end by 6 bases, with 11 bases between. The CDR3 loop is CASSPVQGRQPQHF. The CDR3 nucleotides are TGTGCCAGCTCACCAGTCCAGGGGCGTCAGCCCCAGCATTTT.

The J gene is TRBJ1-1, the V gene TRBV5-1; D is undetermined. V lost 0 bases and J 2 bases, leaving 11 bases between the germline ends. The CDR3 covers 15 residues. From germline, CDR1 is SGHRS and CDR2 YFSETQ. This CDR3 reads CASSLDGGINTEAFF. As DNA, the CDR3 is TGCGCCAGCAGCTTGGATGGAGGGATAAACACTGAAGCTTTCTTT. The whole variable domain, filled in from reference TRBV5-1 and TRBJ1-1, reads KAGVTQTPRYLIKTRGQQVTLSCSPISGHRSVSWYQQTPGQGLQFLFEYFSETQRNKGNFPGRFSGRQFSNSRSEMNVSTLELGDSALYLCASSLDGGINTEAFFGQGTRLTVV.

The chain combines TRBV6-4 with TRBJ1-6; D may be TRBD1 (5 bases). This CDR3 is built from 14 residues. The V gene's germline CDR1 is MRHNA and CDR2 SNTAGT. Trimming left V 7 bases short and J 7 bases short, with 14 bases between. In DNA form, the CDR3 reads TGTGCCAGCATCCTAGGGGTGCGGAATTCACCCCTCCACTTT. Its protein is CASILGVRNSPLHF.

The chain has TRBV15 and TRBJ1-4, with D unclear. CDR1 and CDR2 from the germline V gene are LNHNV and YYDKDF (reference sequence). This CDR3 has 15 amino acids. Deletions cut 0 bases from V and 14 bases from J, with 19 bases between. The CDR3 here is CATSRDVSHRGILFF. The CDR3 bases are TGTGCCACCAGCAGAGATGTGAGCCACAGAGGGATCCTGTTTTTT.

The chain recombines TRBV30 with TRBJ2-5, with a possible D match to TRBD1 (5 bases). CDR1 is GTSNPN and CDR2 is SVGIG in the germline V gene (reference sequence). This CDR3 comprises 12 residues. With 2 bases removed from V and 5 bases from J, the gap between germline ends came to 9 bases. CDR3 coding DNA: TGTGCCTGGAGTCGAAGGGGCGAGACCCAGTACTTC. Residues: CAWSRRGETQYF.

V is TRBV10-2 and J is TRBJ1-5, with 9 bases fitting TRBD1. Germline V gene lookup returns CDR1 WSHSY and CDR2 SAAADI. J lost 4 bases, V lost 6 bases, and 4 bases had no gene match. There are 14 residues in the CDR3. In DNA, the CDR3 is TGCGCCAGCAGGGGGACAGGGAGTAATCAGCCCCAGCATTTT. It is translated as CASRGTGSNQPQHF.

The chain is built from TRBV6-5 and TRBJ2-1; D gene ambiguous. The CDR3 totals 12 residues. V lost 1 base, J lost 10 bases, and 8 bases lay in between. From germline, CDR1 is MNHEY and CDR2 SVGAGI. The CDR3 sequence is CASSYYGLEQFF. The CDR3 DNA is TGTGCCAGCAGTTACTACGGTTTAGAGCAGTTCTTC.

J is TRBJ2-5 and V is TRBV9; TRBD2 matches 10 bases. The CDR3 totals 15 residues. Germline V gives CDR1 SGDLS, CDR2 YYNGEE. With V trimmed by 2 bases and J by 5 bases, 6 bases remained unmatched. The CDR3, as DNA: TGTGCCAGCAGCGTTTCTAGCGGGGGCCAGGAGACCCAGTACTTC. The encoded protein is CASSVSSGGQETQYF.

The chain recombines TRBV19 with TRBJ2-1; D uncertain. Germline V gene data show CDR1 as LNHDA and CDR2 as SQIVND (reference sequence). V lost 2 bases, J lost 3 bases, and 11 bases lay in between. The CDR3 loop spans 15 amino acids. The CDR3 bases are TGTGCCAGTAGTATACAGGCTACAGACTACAATGAGCAGTTCTTC. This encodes CASSIQATDYNEQFF.

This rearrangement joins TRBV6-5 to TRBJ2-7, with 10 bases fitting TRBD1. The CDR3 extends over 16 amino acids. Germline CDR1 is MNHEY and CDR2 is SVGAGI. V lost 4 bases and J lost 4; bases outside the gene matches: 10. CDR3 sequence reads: CASSSTTGGGRYEQYF. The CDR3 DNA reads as TGTGCCAGCAGTTCGACGACAGGGGGCGGGAGGTACGAGCAGTACTTC.

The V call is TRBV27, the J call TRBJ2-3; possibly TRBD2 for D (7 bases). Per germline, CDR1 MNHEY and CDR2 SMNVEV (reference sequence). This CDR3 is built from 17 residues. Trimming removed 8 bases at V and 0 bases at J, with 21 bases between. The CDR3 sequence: CASLPSGTSPSTDTQYF. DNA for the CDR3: TGTGCCAGCCTCCCCAGCGGGACATCACCTAGCACAGATACGCAGTATTTT.

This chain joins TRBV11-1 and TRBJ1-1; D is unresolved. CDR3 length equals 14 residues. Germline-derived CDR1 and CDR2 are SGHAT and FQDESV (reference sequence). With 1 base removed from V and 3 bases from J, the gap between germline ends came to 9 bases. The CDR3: CASSLGAADTEAFF. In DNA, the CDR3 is TGTGCCAGCAGCTTAGGAGCGGCGGACACTGAAGCTTTCTTT.

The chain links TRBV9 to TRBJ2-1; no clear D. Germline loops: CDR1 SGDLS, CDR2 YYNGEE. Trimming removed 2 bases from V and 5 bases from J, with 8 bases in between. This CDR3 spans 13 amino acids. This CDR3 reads CASSVPVDNEQFF. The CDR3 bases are TGTGCCAGCAGCGTGCCCGTAGACAATGAGCAGTTCTTC.

CDR3 bases: TGTGCCAGCAGCTGGAGGGGGGGCCTGGAGACCCAGTACTTC. Translating gives CASSWRGGLETQYF. V is TRBV5-4 and J is TRBJ2-5, with D possibly matching TRBD2 (7 bases). The CDR3 consists of 14 residues. From germline, CDR1 is SGHNT and CDR2 YYREEE (reference sequence). The V gene lost 3 bases and the J gene lost 5 bases, with 14 bases spanning the gap.

The CDR3 region is CASSFGGLTDTQYF. CDR3 DNA sequence: TGTGCCAGCAGCTTCGGAGGGCTCACAGATACGCAGTATTTT. V gene TRBV5-8 combines with J gene TRBJ2-3, with TRBD2 as a possible D gene (6 bases). V was shortened by 2 bases and J by 2 bases, with 9 bases between the two germline ends. The CDR3 contains 14 residues. Germline V gives CDR1 SGHTS, CDR2 YDEGEE.

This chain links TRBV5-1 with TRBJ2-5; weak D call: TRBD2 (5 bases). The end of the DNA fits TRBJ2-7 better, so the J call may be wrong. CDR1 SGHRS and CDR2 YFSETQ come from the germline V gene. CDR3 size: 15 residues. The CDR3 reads CASSWSLGDYYEQYF. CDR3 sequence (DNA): TGCGCCAGCAGCTGGTCACTCGGAGACTACTACGAGCAGTACTTC.

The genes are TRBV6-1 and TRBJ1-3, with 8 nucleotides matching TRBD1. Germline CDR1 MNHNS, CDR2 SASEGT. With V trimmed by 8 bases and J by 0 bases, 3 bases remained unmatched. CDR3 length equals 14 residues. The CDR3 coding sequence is TGTGCCAGCGGCACAGGGGGCTCTGGAAACACCATATATTTT. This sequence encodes CASGTGGSGNTIYF.

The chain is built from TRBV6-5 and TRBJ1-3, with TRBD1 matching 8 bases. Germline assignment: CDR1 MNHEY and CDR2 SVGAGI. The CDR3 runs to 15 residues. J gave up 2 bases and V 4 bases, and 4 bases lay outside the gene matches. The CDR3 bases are TGTGCCAGCAGTTTGGACAGGGACCCTGGAAACACCATATATTTT. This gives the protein CASSLDRDPGNTIYF.

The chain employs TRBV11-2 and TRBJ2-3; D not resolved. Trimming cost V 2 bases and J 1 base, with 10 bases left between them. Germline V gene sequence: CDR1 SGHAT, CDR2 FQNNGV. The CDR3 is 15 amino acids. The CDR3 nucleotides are TGTGCCAGCAGCTTAACCGTCCAGGGCACAGATACGCAGTATTTT. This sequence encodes CASSLTVQGTDTQYF. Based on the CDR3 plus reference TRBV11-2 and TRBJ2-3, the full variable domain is EAGVAQSPRYKIIEKRQSVAFWCNPISGHATLYWYQQILGQGPKLLIQFQNNGVVDDSQLPKDRFSAERLKGVDSTLKIQPAKLEDSAVYLCASSLTVQGTDTQYFGPGTRLTVL.

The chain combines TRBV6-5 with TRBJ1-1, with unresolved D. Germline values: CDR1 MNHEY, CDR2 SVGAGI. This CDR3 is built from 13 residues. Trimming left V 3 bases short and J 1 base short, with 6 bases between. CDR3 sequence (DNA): TGTGCCAGCAGTTATGCGGGGAACACTGAAGCTTTCTTT. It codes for CASSYAGNTEAFF.

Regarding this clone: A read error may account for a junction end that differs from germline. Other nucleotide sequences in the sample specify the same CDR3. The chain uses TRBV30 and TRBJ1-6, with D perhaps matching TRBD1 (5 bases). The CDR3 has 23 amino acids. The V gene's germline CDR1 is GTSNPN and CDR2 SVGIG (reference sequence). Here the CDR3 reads CAWSPIPLVRGSTNGAYNSPLHF. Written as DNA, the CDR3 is TGTGCCTGGAGTCCAATACCCTTGGTACGGGGGAGTACGAACGGCGCCTATAATTCACCCCTCCATTTT.

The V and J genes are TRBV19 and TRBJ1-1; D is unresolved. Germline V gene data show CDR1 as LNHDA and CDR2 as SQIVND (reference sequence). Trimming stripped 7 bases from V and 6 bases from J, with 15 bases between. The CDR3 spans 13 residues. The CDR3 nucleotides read TGTGCCAGTACCCCGGAGGGCTTCTCTGAAGCTTTCTTT. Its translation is CASTPEGFSEAFF.